The 16 T cell receptor beta chains listed next were all sequenced from one sample in a study of control samples from healthy donors and cancer patients. The table came from immunoSEQ multiplex PCR; TCRdb's copy has only in-frame clones and leaves some out. This sample has about 94,000 clones, with 90% found just once. The sample taken for sequencing was blood. These receptor sequences come from a woman in her late teens or twenties in good health.

This chain joins TRBV6-4 and TRBJ1-1, with a weak D call TRBD1 (5 bases). CDR3 length equals 13 residues. V was cut by 5 bases and J by 0 bases, with 7 bases left in between. Germline CDR1 is MRHNA and CDR2 is SNTAGT. Written as DNA, the CDR3 is TGTGCCAGCAGTTCGACAGTGAACACTGAAGCTTTCTTT. Translated, it gives CASSSTVNTEAFF.

The chain has TRBV6-4 and TRBJ1-1, with 8 bases identical to TRBD1. Germline loops: CDR1 MRHNA, CDR2 SNTAGT. The CDR3 is made up of 14 amino acids. V lost 5 bases and J lost 0; bases outside the gene matches: 2. CDR3 sequence: CASSKDRVNTEAFF. CDR3 sequence (DNA): TGTGCCAGCAGTAAGGACAGGGTGAACACTGAAGCTTTCTTT.

This chain uses TRBV5-1 with TRBJ1-6, with 8 bases aligning to TRBD1. Looked up from germline, CDR1 is SGHRS and CDR2 is YFSETQ. The ends lost 4 bases at V and 0 bases at J; junction bases unmatched: 9. This CDR3 has 18 residues. CDR3 sequence: CASSKGQAALSYNSPLHF. The CDR3 region has the DNA TGCGCCAGCAGCAAGGGACAGGCGGCCCTCTCCTATAATTCACCCCTCCACTTT.

This sequence joins TRBV6-1 and TRBJ1-1; D gene unclear. Germline loops: CDR1 MNHNS, CDR2 SASEGT. CDR3 length equals 14 residues. V was shortened by 2 bases and J by 3 bases, with 10 bases between the two germline ends. CDR3 residues: CASSEILGDTEAFF. CDR3 DNA sequence: TGTGCCAGCAGTGAAATACTTGGGGACACTGAAGCTTTCTTT.

The chain recombines TRBV4-2 with TRBJ2-3; 11 bases agree with TRBD2. The trim removed 1 base at V and 9 bases at J, leaving 3 bases unmatched. CDR1 and CDR2 (germline): LGHNA, YNFKEQ. The CDR3 loop spans 14 amino acids. The CDR3 region is CASSQGLAGTTQYF. For the CDR3, the DNA is TGTGCCAGCAGCCAAGGACTAGCGGGGACCACGCAGTATTTT.

The gene calls are TRBV6-5 and TRBJ2-5; D might be TRBD1 or TRBD2, each matching 5 bases. The V end lost 0 bases, the J end lost 9 bases, and 11 bases lay between the germline ends. The CDR3 has 13 residues. CDR1 is MNHEY and CDR2 is SVGAGI in the germline V gene. Here the CDR3 DNA reads TGTGCCAGCAGTTACTCGGGACGTCCGGCCCAGTACTTC. Protein sequence: CASSYSGRPAQYF.

The V call is TRBV6-2 or TRBV6-3, the J call TRBJ2-1, with unresolved D. Germline loops: CDR1 MNHEY, CDR2 SVGEGT. V was cut by 5 bases and J by 7 bases, with 12 bases left in between. This CDR3 comprises 13 residues. The DNA of the CDR3 is TGTGCCAGCAGTGATCCTGACCTAAATGAGCAGTTCTTC. This codes for CASSDPDLNEQFF.

The genes are TRBV11-2 and TRBJ1-5, with 7 bases identical to TRBD1. Germline trimming cut 5 bases from V and 6 bases from J; bases unmatched to any gene: 7. This CDR3 comprises 14 residues. The V gene's germline CDR1 is SGHAT and CDR2 FQNNGV. The CDR3 loop is CASSRGGGSQPQHF. DNA of the CDR3: TGTGCCAGCAGCCGAGGGGGCGGGAGTCAGCCCCAGCATTTT.

This rearrangement joins TRBV15 to TRBJ2-3, with D possibly being TRBD2 (6 bases). Germline V gene data show CDR1 as LNHNV and CDR2 as YYDKDF (reference sequence). This CDR3 has 17 residues. With 2 bases removed from V and 2 bases from J, the gap between germline ends came to 17 bases. CDR3 in DNA: TGTGCCACCAGCAGAAGACCCCCGGGACTGTACACAGATACGCAGTATTTT. This encodes CATSRRPPGLYTDTQYF.

The CDR3 protein is CASSPDRGLRQPQHF. For the CDR3, the DNA is TGTGCCAGCAGTCCTGACAGGGGGCTGAGGCAGCCCCAGCATTTT. This chain joins TRBV27 and TRBJ1-5, with TRBD1 identical over 10 bases. With 5 bases clipped from V and 7 bases from J, the junction kept 8 bases outside the gene matches. CDR3 length equals 15 residues. Per germline, CDR1 MNHEY and CDR2 SMNVEV (reference sequence).

The gene calls are TRBV2 and TRBJ2-7; no definite D call. The ends were cut back, 1 base at V and 0 bases at J, with 13 bases in the middle. Per germline, CDR1 SNHLY and CDR2 FYNNEI. The CDR3 runs 16 residues. The CDR3 sequence: CASSEGSVPSSYEQYF. The CDR3 DNA reads as TGTGCCAGCAGTGAAGGGTCAGTACCCTCCTCCTACGAGCAGTACTTC.

The chain uses TRBV24-1 and TRBJ1-1; D gene uncertain. This CDR3 region has 12 residues. The germline V and J ends were trimmed by 8 bases and 5 bases, with 11 bases remaining between them. CDR1 and CDR2 from the germline V gene are KGHDR and SFDVKD. The CDR3 is CATKGPQTEAFF. The CDR3 region has the DNA TGTGCCACCAAGGGCCCGCAAACTGAAGCTTTCTTT.

The chain joins TRBV5-5 to TRBJ2-2; no reliable D call. The CDR3 is 13 amino acids. Germline V CDR1 and CDR2: SGHKS, YYEKEE (reference sequence). The V gene lost 0 bases and the J gene lost 3 bases, with 3 bases spanning the gap. The CDR3 here is CASSLVHTGELFF. CDR3 nucleotides: TGTGCCAGCAGCTTGGTGCACACCGGGGAGCTGTTTTTT.

The genes are TRBV5-6 and TRBJ1-3, with TRBD1 identical over 7 bases. V shed 4 bases and J 7 bases; nucleotides not matched to a gene: 17. This CDR3 region has 17 residues. CDR1 and CDR2 from the germline V gene are SGHDT and YYEEEE. In DNA, the CDR3 is TGTGCCAGCAGCCTCCTCGACAGGGACCCACCTAGGAACACCATATATTTT. Translated, it gives CASSLLDRDPPRNTIYF.

The chain uses TRBV6-5 and TRBJ2-3; D is uncertain. Germline CDR1 and CDR2: MNHEY and SVGAGI. The V gene lost 5 bases and the J gene lost 5 bases, with 14 bases spanning the gap. CDR3 length: 14 residues. The CDR3 nucleotides are TGTGCCAGCAGTCCCAAAATACGAGGAGATACGCAGTATTTT. It codes for CASSPKIRGDTQYF.

The rearrangement joins TRBV25-1 to TRBJ2-7; 7 bases are a match to TRBD1. Germline CDR1 reads MGHDK; CDR2 reads SYGVNS. CDR3 length equals 15 residues. The junction had 13 bases not matched to a gene; V was cut back by 4 bases and J by 7 bases. The CDR3 reads CASSVSDRGGAEQYF. CDR3 DNA: TGTGCCAGCAGTGTATCGGATAGAGGGGGCGCGGAGCAGTACTTC.